Following are 6 T cell receptor beta chains from one sample sequenced in a study of human T cells and chemical hapten exposure. Time point specified: patch test 2, 6 weeks after DPC sensitization. The treatment denotes: therapeutic diphenylcyclopropenone sensitization with weekly scalp DPC. MiXCR was run by TCRdb on the RACE reads, yielding one entry per CDR3 protein. Here the sample spans tens of thousands of distinct CDR3 sequences, more than 9% being singletons. Sequencing used whole blood, obtained in connection with sensitization to the hapten diphenylcyclopropenone (DPC). Every receptor here comes from a woman aged 45-59 years with alopecia areata. Some clones in this sample may be carry-over from other donors' samples.

This clonotype turned up a few times. This chain links TRBV11-2 with TRBJ2-7; 8 nucleotides line up with TRBD1. The V and J ends lost 1 base and 6 bases, in that order; junction bases with no gene match: 8. The CDR3 consists of 15 residues. CDR1 and CDR2 from the germline V gene are SGHAT and FQNNGV. The DNA for the CDR3 is TGTGCCAGCAGCTTAGGGACAGGGCATCTAGGCGAGCAGTACTTC. This encodes CASSLGTGHLGEQYF.

This clonotype was found many times. The chain recombines TRBV7-9 with TRBJ1-5; D is possibly TRBD1 (5 bases). Germline V gene sequence: CDR1 SEHNR, CDR2 FQNEAQ (reference sequence). The length of the CDR3 is 13 residues. The ends were cut back, 5 bases at V and 6 bases at J, with 11 bases in the middle. This chain's CDR3 is CASSPGGLQPQHF. The CDR3, as DNA: TGTGCCAGCAGCCCCGGGGGTCTTCAGCCCCAGCATTTT.

The CDR3, as DNA: TGTGCCAGCAGTGAAGCGCTTGGGGCCAGTGAAGCTTTCTTT. Translating gives CASSEALGASEAFF. The chain combines TRBV6-1 with TRBJ1-1; tentatively, D is TRBD1 (5 bases). Trimming stripped 0 bases from V and 7 bases from J, with 12 bases between. There are 14 residues in the CDR3. Germline V lookup: CDR1 MNHNS, CDR2 SASEGT.

This clonotype was detected ten times or more. The chain has TRBV7-8 and TRBJ2-2; D might be TRBD1 (6 bases). CDR3 length: 16 residues. Germline CDR1 reads SGHVS; CDR2 reads FQNEAQ. Trimming took 5 bases from V and 5 from J, leaving 18 bases between them. The CDR3 region is CASSTTLTGWTGELFF. For the CDR3, the DNA is TGTGCCAGCAGCACTACCCTAACAGGGTGGACCGGGGAGCTGTTTTTT.

This clonotype was seen a few times. This rearrangement joins TRBV20-1 to TRBJ2-3; 9 nucleotides line up with TRBD2. The CDR3 covers 15 residues. Losses at the gene ends were 3 bases for V and 2 bases for J; bases not matched to a gene: 6. In germline, CDR1 is DFQATT, CDR2 SNEGSKA (reference sequence). CDR3 protein: CSASRLAGATDTQYF. The DNA of the CDR3 is TGCAGTGCTAGTCGCTTAGCGGGGGCCACAGATACGCAGTATTTT.

The gene calls are TRBV14 and TRBJ2-7; 14 positions agree with TRBD2. The junction had 7 bases not matched to a gene; V was cut back by 4 bases and J by 2 bases. The CDR3 totals 17 residues. CDR1 is SGHDN and CDR2 is FVKESK in the germline V gene. The CDR3: CASSPRPGLAGAYEQYF. In DNA form, the CDR3 reads TGTGCCAGCAGCCCAAGGCCGGGACTAGCGGGAGCCTACGAGCAGTACTTC.